This T cell receptor (beta chain) comes out of a study of cytomegalovirus exposure and HLA in healthy donors. Study-level information: Of around 410 genotyped donors, roughly 76% grouped in the Caucasian-associated ancestry cluster. Whole-study findings and limits: A further, later analysis showed that HLA-associated TCR beta chains (compared with equally common others) were more clonally expanded. Using the classifier, cytomegalovirus status was reportedly diagnosed with high specificity and sensitivity. The study found most TCR sequences rare, yet found some public TCRs in many donors.

Trimming shortened V by 5 bases and J by 7 bases, and 24 bases separated the two germline ends. CDR3 length: 16 residues. Per the germline V gene, CDR1 is MDHEN and CDR2 is SYDVKM. With 60 Vbeta and 13 Jbeta primers, the PCR was carried out. Sequencing was performed with immunoSEQ multiplex PCR; in TCRdb, only in-frame clones are kept and a portion is missing. The sample has some 140,000 clones, around nine tenths seen once. With regard to this clone: As yet, its antigen is unknown.

The source material was PBMCs. The chain links TRBV28 to TRBJ2-7; TRBD2 is a possible D gene (6 bases). The receptor was isolated from a woman under 40 in good health and CMV-seronegative. CDR3 protein: CASSSTRASALGEQYF. CDR3 bases: TGTGCCAGCAGTAGTACCCGAGCTAGCGCCCTTGGAGAGCAGTACTTC. The whole variable domain, filled in from reference TRBV28 and TRBJ2-7, reads DVKVTQSSRYLVKRTGEKVFLECVQDMDHENMFWYRQDPGLGLRLIYFSYDVKMKEKGDIPEGYSVSREKKERFSLILESASTNQTSMYLCASSSTRASALGEQYFGPGTRLTVT.